This T cell receptor (beta chain) emerged from a study of regulatory T cells in long-lasting Graves disease. HTBI primers from iRepertoire and Arm-PCR of CDR3 regions yielded the TCR beta libraries. TCRdb fed the multiplex PCR reads into MiXCR, producing one record per CDR3 protein. The data contain 300,000 to 350,000 distinct CDR3 sequences, around 20% of them seen just once; the ten biggest clones take up roughly 27%. The sample holds one count of this clonotype. One base away lies a much larger clone, so this may be a sequencing read error. Time point described: persistent/refractory GD, antithyroid drugs over 5 years with positive TRAb. The TCR library was made from RNA extracted from PBMCs. Per the germline V gene, CDR1 is GTSNPN and CDR2 is SVGIG (reference sequence). CDR3 length equals 15 residues.

This TCR was sampled from a female donor with Graves disease. The sample in question was peripheral blood mononuclear cells (PBMCs), obtained when the disease was refractory, from a patient treated with antithyroid drugs. This chain uses TRBV30 with TRBJ2-7; 8 nucleotides line up with TRBD2. CDR3 amino acids: CAWSGERGRSYEQHF. The CDR3 region has the DNA TGTGCCTGGAGTGGCGAGCGGGGGCGATCCTACGAGCAGCACTTC. Supplemented by reference TRBV30 and TRBJ2-7, the full variable domain reads SQTIHQWPATLVQPVGSPLSLECTVEGTSNPNLYWYRQAAGRGLQLLFYSVGIGQISSEVPQNLSASRPQDRQFILSSKKLLLSDSGFYLCAWSGERGRSYEQHFGPGTRLTVT.